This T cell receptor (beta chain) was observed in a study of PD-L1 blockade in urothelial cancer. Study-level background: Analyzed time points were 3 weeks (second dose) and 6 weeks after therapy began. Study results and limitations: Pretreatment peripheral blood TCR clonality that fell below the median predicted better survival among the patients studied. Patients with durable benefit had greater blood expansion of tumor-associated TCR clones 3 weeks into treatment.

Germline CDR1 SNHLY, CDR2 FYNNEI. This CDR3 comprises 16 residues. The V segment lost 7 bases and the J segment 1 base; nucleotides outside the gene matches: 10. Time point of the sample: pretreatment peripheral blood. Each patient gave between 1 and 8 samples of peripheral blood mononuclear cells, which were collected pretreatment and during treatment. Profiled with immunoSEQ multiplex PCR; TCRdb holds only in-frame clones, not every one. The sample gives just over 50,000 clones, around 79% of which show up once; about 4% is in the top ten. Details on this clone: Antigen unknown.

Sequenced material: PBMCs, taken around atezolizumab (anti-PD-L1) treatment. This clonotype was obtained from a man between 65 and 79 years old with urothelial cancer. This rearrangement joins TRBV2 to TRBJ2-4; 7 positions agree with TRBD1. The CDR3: CASTKTGAGAKNIQYF. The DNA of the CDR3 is TGTGCCAGCACAAAAACAGGGGCTGGGGCCAAAAACATTCAGTACTTC.